Following are 5 T cell receptor gamma chains from one sample sequenced in a study of intestinal T cells in coeliac disease. Genomic DNA came from ten roughly 5.2-µm formalin-fixed paraffin-embedded scrolls per case. LymphoTrack primers amplified TRG sequences from roughly 0.2 ug of biopsy DNA. TCRdb reprocessed the multiplex PCR reads using CATT. The data show about a thousand gamma-chain clones, with approximately 53% seen just once and 9.5% to 15% held by the top ten. Sequencing used a duodenal biopsy. The origin of the receptors is a human donor with celiac disease.

By share of the sample, this clone is large. The limits of the CDR3 on the DNA are not certain, so only TCRdb's listed CDR3 is given. This chain uses TRGV11 with TRGJ1 or TRGJ2. TRGV11 falls under the ORF class, with uncertain function. The CDR3 comprises 15 residues, both ends counted. CDR3 region: CTTVPAGFDFGKKLF.

In nucleotides, the CDR3 is TGTGCCACCTGGGCGGGAGTTCTCTTT. This encodes CATWAGVLF. V usage is TRGV2 and J usage is TRGJ1 or TRGJ2. CDR1 EGSNGY and CDR2 YDSYNSKV come from the germline V gene. Trimming removed 5 bases from V and 16 bases from J; junction bases left unmatched: 8. The CDR3 runs 9 residues.

This chain joins TRGV8 and TRGJ1 or TRGJ2. Trimming removed 9 bases from V and 3 bases from J; junction bases left unmatched: 11. This CDR3 is 13 amino acids long. Germline V gives CDR1 VENAVY, CDR2 YDSYNSRV. In DNA, the CDR3 is TGTGCCACCGTGGGGGCCTTTTATTATAAGAAACTCTTT. Protein sequence: CATVGAFYYKKLF.

As regards this clone: This clone may be a read error of a much larger clone one base away. Other DNA sequences in this specimen translate into the identical CDR3. This rearrangement joins TRGV10 to TRGJP1. TRGV10 is given ORF status, its function remaining uncertain. The CDR3 spans 18 residues. The CDR3 is CAAWGSFGPNTTGWFKIF. The CDR3 nucleotides read TGTGCTGCGTGGGGCTCTTTTGGGCCAAATACCACCGGTTGGTTCAAGATATTT.

The gene calls are TRGV10 and TRGJ1 or TRGJ2. TRGV10 is identified as an open reading frame with a role that is uncertain. CDR3 length: 14 amino acids. With V trimmed by 8 bases and J by 4 bases, 12 bases remained unmatched. The CDR3 protein is CAAWGFVEYYKKLF. Here the CDR3 DNA reads TGTGCTGCGTGGGGATTCGTGGAATATTATAAGAAACTCTTT.